This TCR beta chain was observed in a study of shared clonotypes between healthy human individuals. Study-level information: Serving as donors were a couple of women and a few men, whose ages spanned 18 to 49.

Researchers partitioned CD4+ cells into CD45RA+ naive and CD45RA-negative memory subsets. Germline CDR1 SNHLY, CDR2 FYNNEI. The ends were cut back, 6 bases at V and 4 bases at J, with 9 bases in the middle. This CDR3 region has 12 residues. Concerning this clone itself: Its antigen remains unidentified.

Profiling relied on immunoSEQ multiplex PCR, and the TCRdb table lists in-frame clones only, not all of them. The sample lists about 1.5 million clones, roughly 96% seen once, with approximately 1.1% in the top ten. Findings and limits, study-wide: Clonotypes which were not shared had lower generation probabilities than clonotypes that all four donors shared.

The chain is built from TRBV2 and TRBJ2-5, with D possibly TRBD1 on 5 matching bases. This TCR was sampled from a man aged 25-45 years in good health. The sequencing input was naive CD4+ T cells sorted from blood. Documented subset: CD45RA+ positively selected. The CDR3 spells CASRSTVETQYF. For the CDR3, the DNA is TGTGCCAGCAGGTCGACAGTAGAGACCCAGTACTTC. The complete variable domain, with remaining parts taken from reference TRBV2 and TRBJ2-5, reads EPEVTQTPSHQVTQMGQEVILRCVPISNHLYFYWYRQILGQKVEFLVSFYNNEISEKSEIFDDQFSVERPDGSNFTLKIRSTKLEDSAMYFCASRSTVETQYFGPGTRLLVL.